Listed here is a single T cell receptor beta chain. What it binds is unknown. The PCR used 60 Vbeta and 13 Jbeta primers. Clones were read by immunoSEQ multiplex PCR, and TCRdb kept only the in-frame ones, dropping some. The repertoire has about 99,000 clones, more than 75% of them found once; the top ten carry 10% to 13%. This sample was included in a study of cytomegalovirus exposure and HLA in healthy donors. General observations from the study: Earlier analysis looked at TCR beta V segments, and most were productive about 87% or about 30% of the time. A later analysis showed TCR association rates differing by HLA locus, peaking at DRB1 and lowest at HLA-C. When analyzed later, a missense DCLRE1C variant was found to be linked to TCR beta V- and J-gene trimming.

V was cut by 7 bases and J by 0 bases, with 11 bases left in between. This CDR3 is built from 14 residues. Looked up from germline, CDR1 is SGHRS and CDR2 is YFSETQ. The rearrangement uses TRBV5-1 and TRBJ2-1; possible D gene TRBD2, 6 bases. The source of this sequence is a woman younger than 30 in good health and CMV-seropositive. Specimen: PBMCs. CDR3 residues: CASGGTVSYNEQFF. The CDR3 bases are TGCGCCAGCGGGGGGACGGTCTCCTACAATGAGCAGTTCTTC.